The rows below give T cell receptor beta chains drawn from one sample of a study of blood T cells in healthy people across ages. TCRdb processed the 5' RACE reads anew with MiXCR; each CDR3 protein has one entry. The data contain about 1.6 million distinct CDR3 sequences, around 35% of them singletons. The source material was blood. These receptors were taken from a woman in her twenties or thirties in good health. The CDR3 runs from the conserved cysteine through the conserved F or W. A D gene is named only where the DNA matches it firmly. Rows may omit the clone size; those that give it use once, few, many or a size class.

CASSFSPIGTRPPMNTGELFF	TGTGCCAGCAGCTTCAGCCCAATCGGGACACGGCCACCTATGAACACCGGGGAGCTGTTTTTT	-	TRBJ2-2	TRBV9	-
CASSGTSRYEQYF	TGTGCCAGCTCGGGGACTAGTCGCTACGAGCAGTACTTC	TRBD2	TRBJ2-7	TRBV28	-
CASSKALGSATDTQYF	TGTGCCAGCAGCAAAGCGCTCGGGTCTGCCACAGATACGCAGTATTTT	-	TRBJ2-3	TRBV21-1	-
CAISPSPGGETQYF	TGTGCCATCAGTCCCTCTCCCGGTGGGGAGACCCAGTACTTC	-	TRBJ2-5	TRBV10-3	few
CASNFVAGEQFF	TGTGCCAGCAACTTTGTAGCGGGGGAGCAGTTCTTC	TRBD2	TRBJ2-1	TRBV13	-
CASLGGDTQYF	TGTGCCAGCCTTGGCGGGGATACGCAGTATTTT	-	TRBJ2-3	TRBV6-5	many
CASSDNTDTQYF	TGTGCCAGCAGCGATAACACAGATACGCAGTATTTT	-	TRBJ2-3	TRBV2	many
CSARAGSGRVTDNEQFF	TGCAGTGCTAGAGCCGGTAGCGGGAGGGTCACCGACAATGAGCAGTTCTTC	TRBD2	TRBJ2-1	TRBV20-1	-
CASSDKRWDTEAFF	TGTGCCAGCAGTGACAAGCGATGGGACACTGAAGCTTTCTTT	-	TRBJ1-1	TRBV25-1	few
CASTPVGFYNEQFF	TGTGCCAGCACCCCGGTGGGGTTTTACAATGAGCAGTTCTTC	-	TRBJ2-1	TRBV27	few
CASSQGPSSGRDNEQFF	TGTGCCAGCAGCCAAGGCCCATCTAGCGGGAGGGACAATGAGCAGTTCTTC	TRBD2	TRBJ2-1	TRBV14	few
CAIQPAGNTEAFF	TGTGCCATTCAACCGGCCGGAAACACTGAAGCTTTCTTT	-	TRBJ1-1	TRBV5-4	-
CSARSLAGSDTQYF	TGCAGTGCTAGATCACTAGCGGGATCGGATACGCAGTATTTT	TRBD2	TRBJ2-3	TRBV20-1	-
CASSPPTRGIEYTEAFF	TGTGCCAGCTCACCACCTACCAGGGGAATTGAGTACACTGAAGCTTTCTTT	-	TRBJ1-1	TRBV18	once
CAWSVDLGANEQFF	TGTGCCTGGAGTGTTGATTTGGGGGCTAATGAGCAGTTCTTC	-	TRBJ2-1	TRBV30	-
CASSVLPGSYEQYF	TGTGCCAGCAGCGTACTTCCGGGGTCCTACGAGCAGTACTTC	-	TRBJ2-7	TRBV9	-
CASSPLAANLRETQYF	TGTGCCAGCAGTCCTCTAGCGGCCAACCTCCGGGAGACCCAGTACTTC	TRBD2	TRBJ2-5	TRBV12-3/TRBV12-4	-
CASSQGAGRYGYTF	TGCGCCAGCAGCCAAGGCGCAGGGAGATATGGCTACACCTTC	-	TRBJ1-2	TRBV4-1	-
CASSLYSQAGAPHNEQFF	TGCGCCAGCAGCTTGTATTCTCAAGCGGGAGCCCCGCACAATGAGCAGTTCTTC	TRBD2	TRBJ2-1	TRBV5-1	few
CASSLKFRGGSYEQYF	TGTGCCAGCAGCCTTAAGTTCAGGGGCGGCTCCTACGAGCAGTACTTC	-	TRBJ2-7	TRBV28	-
CSAPEGSIRGSDEQFF	TGCAGTGCACCAGAGGGCTCGATTAGGGGGTCTGATGAGCAGTTCTTC	-	TRBJ2-1	TRBV20-1	-
CAISSGANTEAFF	TGTGCCATCAGTAGTGGAGCAAACACTGAAGCTTTCTTT	-	TRBJ1-1	TRBV10-3	-
CASSVAKAHRSYEQYF	TGTGCCAGCAGCGTAGCAAAGGCCCACCGCTCCTACGAGCAGTACTTC	-	TRBJ2-7	TRBV9	-
CASSLLDRDYGYTF	TGTGCCAGCAGTCTCCTGGACAGGGACTATGGCTACACCTTC	TRBD1	TRBJ1-2	TRBV5-5	-
CSASRGMNTEAFF	TGCAGTGCTAGTCGGGGGATGAACACTGAAGCTTTCTTT	-	TRBJ1-1	TRBV20-1	few
CASRQTSNTEAFF	TGTGCCAGCAGACAGACCTCCAACACTGAAGCTTTCTTT	-	TRBJ1-1	TRBV3-1	-
CAIRATGNTYNEQFF	TGTGCCATCAGGGCTACAGGGAACACCTACAATGAGCAGTTCTTC	-	TRBJ2-1	TRBV10-3	-
CASSWGNTDTQYF	TGTGCCAGCAGCTGGGGCAACACAGATACGCAGTATTTT	-	TRBJ2-3	TRBV7-9	few
CASSSPGLEAYEQYF	TGTGCCAGCAGTTCCCCGGGACTAGAGGCCTACGAGCAGTACTTC	TRBD2	TRBJ2-7	TRBV28	-
CASSVVGMASGRSGANVLTF	TGTGCCAGCAGCGTAGTAGGAATGGCTAGCGGGAGAAGTGGGGCCAACGTCCTGACTTTC	TRBD2	TRBJ2-6	TRBV9	-
CASSSPGLVTYEQYF	TGTGCCAGCAGTTCACCGGGACTAGTTACCTACGAGCAGTACTTC	TRBD2	TRBJ2-7	TRBV27	-
CASSPAGTSISYVQYF	TGCGCCAGCAGCCCTGCCGGGACTAGCATATCCTACGTGCAGTACTTC	TRBD2	TRBJ2-4	TRBV5-1	-
CASSSGRVLSGYTF	TGTGCCAGCAGTTCTGGTCGGGTACTGAGTGGCTACACCTTC	-	TRBJ1-2	TRBV6-6	few
CASSSLMGRGGTGELFF	TGTGCCAGCAGCTCGCTGATGGGCAGGGGAGGAACCGGGGAGCTGTTTTTT	-	TRBJ2-2	TRBV7-9	-
CSARTSGGADRTQYF	TGCAGTGCAAGGACTAGCGGGGGGGCAGATAGGACCCAGTACTTC	TRBD2	TRBJ2-5	TRBV20-1	few
CASSFRRGIGQETQYF	TGTGCCAGCAGCTTTAGGAGAGGGATCGGGCAAGAGACCCAGTACTTC	-	TRBJ2-5	TRBV7-2	-
CASRRGEYGYTF	TGTGCCAGCAGGAGGGGGGAGTATGGCTACACCTTC	-	TRBJ1-2	TRBV6-1	-
CASSQAASGVGYEQYF	TGCGCCAGCAGCCAAGCGGCTAGCGGGGTGGGCTACGAGCAGTACTTC	TRBD2	TRBJ2-7	TRBV5-1	-
CSAPGSGVLSYEQYF	TGCAGTGCACCCGGCTCGGGGGTCCTCTCCTACGAGCAGTACTTC	-	TRBJ2-7	TRBV20-1	-
CSARDLRQISNEQFF	TGCAGTGCTAGAGATTTAAGACAGATCAGCAATGAGCAGTTCTTC	-	TRBJ2-1	TRBV20-1	many
CASSWGANSGNTIYF	TGTGCCAGCAGTTGGGGGGCAAACTCTGGAAACACCATATATTTT	-	TRBJ1-3	TRBV3-1	few
CASSYSGTRRSTDTQYF	TGCGCCAGCAGCTACTCCGGGACTAGACGTAGCACAGATACGCAGTATTTT	TRBD2	TRBJ2-3	TRBV5-1	-
CASRTSGSGETQYF	TGTGCCAGCAGAACAAGCGGGAGCGGAGAGACCCAGTACTTC	TRBD2	TRBJ2-5	TRBV6-1	-
CASSLDSIVETQYF	TGTGCCAGCAGCTTAGACAGTATCGTAGAGACCCAGTACTTC	-	TRBJ2-5	TRBV7-2	many
CASNLGTSDNGQFF	TGTGCCAGCAATCTAGGGACTAGCGACAATGGGCAGTTCTTC	TRBD2	TRBJ2-1	TRBV12-3/TRBV12-4	-
CASSLRLGGRFHGYTF	TGTGCCAGCAGCTTGAGACTTGGGGGAAGGTTCCATGGCTACACCTTC	-	TRBJ1-2	TRBV7-9	-
CASSSYRGNEQFF	TGCGCCAGCAGCTCGTACAGGGGTAATGAGCAGTTCTTC	TRBD1	TRBJ2-1	TRBV4-1	few
CASSRDRAFSGNTIYF	TGTGCCAGCAGCCGGGACAGGGCGTTCTCTGGAAACACCATATATTTT	TRBD1	TRBJ1-3	TRBV7-6	-
CASSLDRRHSNQPQHF	TGTGCCAGCAGTCTGGACAGGCGGCATAGCAATCAGCCCCAGCATTTT	TRBD1	TRBJ1-5	TRBV28	-
CASSLSAGHQPQHF	TGTGCCAGCAGTTTATCGGCAGGTCATCAGCCCCAGCATTTT	-	TRBJ1-5	TRBV27	once
CASRLRTGAIQETQYF	TGTGCCAGCAGATTACGGACAGGAGCAATTCAAGAGACCCAGTACTTC	TRBD1	TRBJ2-5	TRBV7-8	few
CASSWGGGNNEQFF	TGTGCCAGCAGCTGGGGGGGGGGGAACAATGAGCAGTTCTTC	TRBD2	TRBJ2-1	TRBV7-2	-
CASSLARSANEQYF	TGTGCCAGCAGCTTAGCCAGGTCCGCTAACGAGCAGTACTTC	-	TRBJ2-7	TRBV11-2	-
CASSRTGSDGYTF	TGTGCCAGCAGTCGGACAGGTAGCGATGGCTACACCTTC	TRBD1	TRBJ1-2	TRBV28	few